Listed here are 13 T cell receptor beta chains from one sample, sequenced in a study of shared clonotypes between healthy human individuals. Only in-frame clones appear in the TCRdb table, and some are missing; sequencing was by immunoSEQ multiplex PCR. This table holds under 2,500,000 clones, 95% found once. The source material was naive CD4+ T cells sorted from blood. As to subset: CD45RA+ positively selected. These receptors were taken from a man between 18 and 35 years old in good health.

This clone was seen once. This chain uses TRBV6-5 with TRBJ2-7; 9 bases are a match to TRBD2. Germline-derived CDR1 and CDR2 are MNHEY and SVGAGI. The CDR3 contains 12 residues. Germline trimming cut 6 bases from V and 7 bases from J; bases unmatched to any gene: 4. CDR3: CASRRAGGEQYF. The DNA for the CDR3 is TGTGCCAGCAGAAGAGCGGGGGGAGAGCAGTACTTC.

The chain employs TRBV6-6 and TRBJ2-7, with 7 bases aligning to TRBD1. This CDR3 has 14 amino acids. Germline CDR1 MNHNY, CDR2 SVGAGI (reference sequence). V trimming: 6 bases; J trimming: 0 bases; junction bases outside the gene matches: 5. CDR3 bases: TGTGCCAGCAGAACCGGGACAGTCTCCTACGAGCAGTACTTC. Translating gives CASRTGTVSYEQYF.

The gene calls are TRBV6-1 and TRBJ1-2, with TRBD1 matching 7 bases. CDR1 MNHNS and CDR2 SASEGT come from the germline V gene. The CDR3 runs 14 residues. J was trimmed by 7 bases and V by 7 bases; bases with no gene match: 12. CDR3 sequence: CASTSGETGSGYTF. For the CDR3, the DNA is TGTGCCAGCACCTCTGGGGAGACAGGGAGTGGCTACACCTTC.

V and J are TRBV25-1 and TRBJ1-1; tentative D call: TRBD1 (5 bases). Germline V gives CDR1 MGHDK, CDR2 SYGVNS. This CDR3 is 11 amino acids long. V was shortened by 5 bases and J by 6 bases, with 7 bases between the two germline ends. The CDR3 region has the DNA TGTGCCAGCAGTCGGGGGTCTGAAGCTTTCTTT. Translated, it gives CASSRGSEAFF.

The V call is TRBV6-1, the J call TRBJ2-3; D not certain. The CDR3 has 17 amino acids. Germline CDR1 is MNHNS and CDR2 is SASEGT. Trimming took off 1 base at V and 2 bases at J, with 16 bases between the two ends. The CDR3 DNA reads TGTGCCAGCAGTGAAGACTCCCGTACCAAAGACACAGATACGCAGTATTTT. It specifies CASSEDSRTKDTDTQYF.

DNA of the CDR3: TGTGCCATCAGCGTTTCAGCGGCTGAAGAGACCCAGTACTTC. It codes for CAISVSAAEETQYF. The chain employs TRBV10-3 and TRBJ2-5, with a possible D match to TRBD2 (5 bases). The CDR3 is made up of 14 amino acids. Looked up from germline, CDR1 is ENHRY and CDR2 is SYGVKD. The V end was cut by 6 bases, the J end by 3 bases, with 14 bases between.

This clone was seen a single time. J is TRBJ1-1 and V is TRBV5-6, with D hard to call. CDR1 and CDR2 from the germline V gene are SGHDT and YYEEEE. CDR3 length: 15 amino acids. V was clipped by 0 bases and J by 0 bases, with 9 bases between them. The CDR3 protein is CASSLGTLMNTEAFF. CDR3 coding DNA: TGTGCCAGCAGCTTGGGTACACTTATGAACACTGAAGCTTTCTTT. The variable domain in full, with the rest retrieved from reference TRBV5-6 and TRBJ1-1, is DAGVTQSPTHLIKTRGQQVTLRCSPKSGHDTVSWYQQALGQGPQFIFQYYEEEERQRGNFPDRFSGHQFPNYSSELNVNALLLGDSALYLCASSLGTLMNTEAFFGQGTRLTVV.

Concerning this clone itself: The sample contains more than one DNA sequence encoding this CDR3. The rearrangement uses TRBV6-5 and TRBJ1-1; maybe TRBD1 (5 bases). Trimming took 0 bases from V and 4 from J, leaving 12 bases between them. The V gene's germline CDR1 is MNHEY and CDR2 SVGAGI. This CDR3 spans 15 amino acids. The CDR3 DNA sequence: TGTGCCAGCAGTTACTCGACGGGGGTAGGCACTGAAGCTTTCTTT. Amino acids: CASSYSTGVGTEAFF.

This chain links TRBV5-1 with TRBJ1-1; no clear D gene. V gave up 0 bases and J gave up 1 base, with 16 bases separating them. CDR1 is SGHRS, CDR2 YFSETQ, per germline. The length of the CDR3 is 17 residues. In DNA, the CDR3 is TGCGCCAGCAGCTTGGGACTGGTCGGGATGGGGAACACTGAAGCTTTCTTT. Encoded protein: CASSLGLVGMGNTEAFF.

The chain joins TRBV2 to TRBJ2-7, with TRBD1 identical over 9 bases. The CDR3 is made up of 15 amino acids. The junction had 7 bases not matched to a gene; V was cut back by 6 bases and J by 1 base. Germline V gives CDR1 SNHLY, CDR2 FYNNEI. CDR3 sequence reads: CASRRDRAMSYEQYF. The CDR3 DNA reads as TGTGCCAGCAGGCGGGACAGGGCCATGTCCTACGAGCAGTACTTC. Full variable domain (missing parts from reference TRBV2 and TRBJ2-7): EPEVTQTPSHQVTQMGQEVILRCVPISNHLYFYWYRQILGQKVEFLVSFYNNEISEKSEIFDDQFSVERPDGSNFTLKIRSTKLEDSAMYFCASRRDRAMSYEQYFGPGTRLTVT.

To note about this clone: The identical CDR3 is also encoded by other nucleotide sequences in the sample. The chain employs TRBV11-2 and TRBJ2-5; TRBD1 is a possible D gene (5 bases). The V and J ends lost 1 base and 5 bases respectively, with 11 bases between them. The CDR3 length is 14 residues. Germline CDR1 is SGHAT and CDR2 is FQNNGV. Here the CDR3 DNA reads TGTGCCAGCAGCTTAGGCAGGGTCGGGGAGACCCAGTACTTC. Residues: CASSLGRVGETQYF. The variable domain in full, with the rest retrieved from reference TRBV11-2 and TRBJ2-5, is EAGVAQSPRYKIIEKRQSVAFWCNPISGHATLYWYQQILGQGPKLLIQFQNNGVVDDSQLPKDRFSAERLKGVDSTLKIQPAKLEDSAVYLCASSLGRVGETQYFGPGTRLLVL.

V usage is TRBV5-5 and J usage is TRBJ2-1, with no clear D. V dropped 4 bases and J dropped 6 bases, with 8 bases sitting between them. The CDR3 is 12 residues long. Germline V gives CDR1 SGHKS, CDR2 YYEKEE (reference sequence). DNA for the CDR3: TGTGCCAGCAGCACCCGTGGCAATGAGCAGTTCTTC. Translating it yields CASSTRGNEQFF.

This chain joins TRBV18 and TRBJ1-2; 7 bases agree with TRBD1. The CDR3 is 15 amino acids. The V gene end was trimmed by 4 bases and the J gene end by 6 bases; junction bases not matched to a gene: 11. Per the germline V gene, CDR1 is KGHSH and CDR2 is LQKENI. CDR3 DNA sequence: TGTGCCAGCTCACTTAGAACCGGGACAGAAAATGGCTACACCTTC. Residues: CASSLRTGTENGYTF.